This TCR beta chain came from a study of metastatic and nonmetastatic thyroid tumors. TCRdb used MiXCR to call clones anew from the PCR reads. This sample has 11,000 or so clones; around 40% occur once, and the top ten carry about 16%. Thyroid surgery had not been preceded by any treatment in any patient. The CDR3 sequence is 15 residues long. The V and J ends lost 1 base and 0 bases respectively, with 7 bases between them. CDR1 and CDR2 (germline): PRHDT, FYEKMQ (reference sequence). Sequences were obtained from tumor tissue. This chain connects TRBV13 to TRBJ2-1; D is uncertain. The clonotype comes from a female donor with papillary thyroid cancer or a benign thyroid nodule (not recorded which). Some clones in this sample may be carry-over from other donors' samples. CDR3 DNA: TGTGCCAGCAGCTTAGACACTCTCTCCTACAATGAGCAGTTCTTC. This translates into CASSLDTLSYNEQFF.